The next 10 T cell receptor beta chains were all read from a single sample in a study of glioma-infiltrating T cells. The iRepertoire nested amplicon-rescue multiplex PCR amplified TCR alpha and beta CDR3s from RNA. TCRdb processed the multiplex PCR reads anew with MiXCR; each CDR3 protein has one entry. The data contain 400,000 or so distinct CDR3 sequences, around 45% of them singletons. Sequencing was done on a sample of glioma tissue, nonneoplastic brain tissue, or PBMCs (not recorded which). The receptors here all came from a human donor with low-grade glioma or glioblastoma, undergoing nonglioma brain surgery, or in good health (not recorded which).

CDR3: CASSLEFAGPKNIQYF. CDR3 DNA sequence: TGTGCCAGCAGCTTAGAGTTTGCGGGCCCCAAAAACATTCAGTACTTC. J is TRBJ2-4 and V is TRBV11-2, with D possibly TRBD2 on 5 matching bases. Germline V gene sequence: CDR1 SGHAT, CDR2 FQNNGV. The CDR3 has 16 amino acids. V shed 0 bases and J shed 2 bases, with 11 bases lying between them.

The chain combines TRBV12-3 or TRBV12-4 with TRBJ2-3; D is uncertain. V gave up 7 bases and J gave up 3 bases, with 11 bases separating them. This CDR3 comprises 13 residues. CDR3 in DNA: TGTGCCAGCAATAGTCCGGGTACAGATACGCAGTATTTT. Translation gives CASNSPGTDTQYF.

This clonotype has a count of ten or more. The CDR3 nucleotides are TGTGCCAGCAGTTACAGGAGCTCTGAAGCTTTCTTT. Translated: CASSYRSSEAFF. This chain connects TRBV6-2 or TRBV6-3 to TRBJ1-1; D call uncertain. Trimming took off 2 bases at V and 6 bases at J, with 7 bases between the two ends. Germline CDR1 and CDR2: MNHEY and SVGEGT. The CDR3 loop spans 12 amino acids.

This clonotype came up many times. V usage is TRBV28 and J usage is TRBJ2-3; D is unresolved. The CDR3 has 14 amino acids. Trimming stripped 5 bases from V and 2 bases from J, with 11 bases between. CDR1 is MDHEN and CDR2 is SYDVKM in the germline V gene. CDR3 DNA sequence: TGTGCCAGCAGTGATCCTTACTACACAGATACGCAGTATTTT. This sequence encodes CASSDPYYTDTQYF.

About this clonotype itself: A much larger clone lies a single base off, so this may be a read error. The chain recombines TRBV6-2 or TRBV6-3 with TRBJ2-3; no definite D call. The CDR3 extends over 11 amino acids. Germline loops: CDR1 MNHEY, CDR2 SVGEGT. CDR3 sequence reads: CASSYGPTQCF. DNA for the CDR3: TGTGCCAGCAGTTACGGACCTACGCAGTGTTTT.

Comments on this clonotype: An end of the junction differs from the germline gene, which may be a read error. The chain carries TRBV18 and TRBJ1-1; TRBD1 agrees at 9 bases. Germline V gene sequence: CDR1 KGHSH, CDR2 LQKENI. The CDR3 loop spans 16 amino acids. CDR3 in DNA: TGTGCCAGCTCACCACAAAGGGACAGGGTGGACACTGAAGCTTTATTT. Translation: CASSPQRDRVDTEALF.

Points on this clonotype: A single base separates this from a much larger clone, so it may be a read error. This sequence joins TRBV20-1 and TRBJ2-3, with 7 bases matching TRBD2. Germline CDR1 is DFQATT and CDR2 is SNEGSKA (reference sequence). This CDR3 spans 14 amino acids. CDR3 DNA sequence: TGCAGTGCTTCGGAAGCGGGAAGCAGAGATACGCAGTATTTT. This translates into CSASEAGSRDTQYF.

CDR3 sequence: CASELLDHHNEQFF. The CDR3 bases are TGTGCCAGCGAACTTCTTGACCACCACAATGAGCAGTTCTTC. The rearrangement uses TRBV28 and TRBJ2-1; D is unresolved. The CDR3 runs 14 residues. Germline-derived CDR1 and CDR2 are MDHEN and SYDVKM. Trimming removed 8 bases from V and 5 bases from J, with 16 bases in between.

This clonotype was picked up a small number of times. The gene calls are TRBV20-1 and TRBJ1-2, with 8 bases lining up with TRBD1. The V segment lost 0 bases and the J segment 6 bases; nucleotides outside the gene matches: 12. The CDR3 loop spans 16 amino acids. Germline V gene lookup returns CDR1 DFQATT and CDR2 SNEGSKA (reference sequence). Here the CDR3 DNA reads TGCAGTGCTAGAGATCTCCGCGGACAGGGAGCCGATGGCTACACCTTC. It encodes CSARDLRGQGADGYTF.

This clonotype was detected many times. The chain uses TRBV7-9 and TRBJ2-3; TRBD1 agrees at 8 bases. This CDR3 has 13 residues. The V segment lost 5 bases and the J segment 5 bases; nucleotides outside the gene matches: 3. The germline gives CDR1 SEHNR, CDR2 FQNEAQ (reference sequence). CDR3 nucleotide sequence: TGTGCCAGCAGCAGGGACAGGCGAGATACGCAGTATTTT. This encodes CASSRDRRDTQYF.